These 14 T cell receptor beta chains were all obtained from the same sample, sequenced in a study of T cells in Graves' hyperthyroidism and ophthalmopathy. There were TCR beta CDR3 regions amplified from RNA transcripts. Researchers ran a first-round RT-PCR on the TCR CDR3 using the HTBI primer set. TCRdb re-analysed the multiplex PCR reads in MiXCR, keeping a single row per CDR3 protein. The top ten hold under 20% of the sample, which has 400,000 to 500,000 distinct CDR3 sequences, approximately 14% seen once. The sequenced sample consisted of blood. These receptors originate from a woman aged 18-29 years with Graves' hyperthyroidism.

This clonotype was seen many times. This chain joins TRBV11-2 and TRBJ1-2; weak D call: TRBD1 (5 bases). Per the germline V gene, CDR1 is SGHAT and CDR2 is FQNNGV. Trimming pared 5 bases from V and 4 bases from J, leaving 14 bases between. The CDR3 covers 14 residues. CDR3 loop: CASSTRPGGYGYTF. The CDR3 region has the DNA TGTGCCAGCAGCACTCGACCGGGGGGCTATGGCTACACCTTC. Filled out from reference TRBV11-2 and TRBJ1-2, the complete variable domain reads EAGVAQSPRYKIIEKRQSVAFWCNPISGHATLYWYQQILGQGPKLLIQFQNNGVVDDSQLPKDRFSAERLKGVDSTLKIQPAKLEDSAVYLCASSTRPGGYGYTFGSGTRLTVV.

On this clonotype: The CDR3 does not close with the conserved phenylalanine or tryptophan, likely indicating a read error. V gene TRBV18 combines with J gene TRBJ2-6; D remains unclear. Germline CDR1 is KGHSH and CDR2 is LQKENI. The CDR3 is made up of 16 amino acids. Trimming took off 3 bases at V and 0 bases at J, with 9 bases between the two ends. In DNA, the CDR3 is TGTGCCAGCTCACCGCGGACGAGCTCTGGGGCCAACGTCCTGACTGTC. It codes for CASSPRTSSGANVLTV.

The chain uses TRBV9 and TRBJ2-5; 16 nucleotides match TRBD2. V dropped 3 bases and J dropped 5; count of bases not matched to a gene: 10. This CDR3 has 18 amino acids. From germline, CDR1 is SGDLS and CDR2 YYNGEE. The CDR3 DNA reads as TGTGCCAGCAGCGGCCAGGGACTAGCGGGAGGGTGGGGGGAGACCCAGTACTTC. This translates into CASSGQGLAGGWGETQYF.

This clonotype appeared many times. V gene TRBV18 combines with J gene TRBJ2-7; D is uncertain. Trimming took off 3 bases at V and 4 bases at J, with 7 bases between the two ends. The CDR3 is 12 amino acids. Germline assignment: CDR1 KGHSH and CDR2 LQKENI. CDR3 coding DNA: TGTGCCAGCTCACCCGAAAAGTACGAGCAGTACTTC. It yields the protein CASSPEKYEQYF.

The chain employs TRBV6-6 and TRBJ2-3; D gene uncertain. Trimming removed 0 bases at V and 6 bases at J, with 13 bases between. CDR3 length: 15 amino acids. Germline CDR1 is MNHNY and CDR2 is SVGAGI (reference sequence). In nucleotides, the CDR3 is TGTGCCAGCAGTTACTCCGTATTGAGAGGTGATACGCAGTATTTT. This sequence encodes CASSYSVLRGDTQYF.

The chain is built from TRBV13 and TRBJ2-1; D may be TRBD1 or TRBD2 (6 bases each). This CDR3 contains 16 residues. The V and J ends lost 1 base and 6 bases respectively, with 16 bases between them. CDR1 is PRHDT and CDR2 is FYEKMQ in the germline V gene (reference sequence). The CDR3 loop is CASSLARGVVCNEQFF. CDR3 coding DNA: TGTGCCAGCAGCTTAGCTAGGGGGGTGGTGTGCAATGAGCAGTTCTTC.

With regard to this clonotype: A much larger clone lies one base from this, so it may be a read error. The rearrangement uses TRBV3-1 and TRBJ2-1; D unresolved. Germline V gene sequence: CDR1 LGHDT, CDR2 YNNKEL (reference sequence). This CDR3 is built from 15 residues. The CDR3 sequence: CASGQDGSSYNEQFF. CDR3 in DNA: TGTGCCAGCGGCCAAGACGGAAGCTCCTACAATGAGCAGTTCTTC.

This sequence joins TRBV9 and TRBJ1-5; D is undetermined. Germline loops: CDR1 SGDLS, CDR2 YYNGEE. Trimming pared 0 bases from V and 7 bases from J, leaving 14 bases between. This CDR3 contains 15 residues. CDR3 sequence reads: CASSVAEGFGQPQHF. In DNA, the CDR3 is TGTGCCAGCAGCGTAGCTGAAGGGTTCGGCCAGCCCCAGCATTTT.

V usage is TRBV27 and J usage is TRBJ2-6; TRBD2 matches 7 bases. J was trimmed by 0 bases and V by 4 bases; bases with no gene match: 9. The CDR3 is made up of 18 amino acids. In germline, CDR1 is MNHEY, CDR2 SMNVEV (reference sequence). CDR3 DNA sequence: TGTGCCAGCAGTTCTCGGACTAGTGGTCTCTCTGGGGCCAACGTCCTGACTTTC. Its translation: CASSSRTSGLSGANVLTF. The full variable domain, completed using reference TRBV27 and TRBJ2-6, is EAQVTQNPRYLITVTGKKLTVTCSQNMNHEYMSWYRQDPGLGLRQIYYSMNVEVTDKGDVPEGYKVSRKEKRNFPLILESPSPNQTSLYFCASSSRTSGLSGANVLTFGAGSRLTVL.

This clonotype was counted ten times or more. The rearrangement uses TRBV2 and TRBJ1-5; D is uncertain. With 7 bases removed from V and 4 bases from J, the gap between germline ends came to 8 bases. The CDR3 runs to 12 residues. CDR1 and CDR2 from the germline V gene are SNHLY and FYNNEI. CDR3 bases: TGTGCCAGCACCCTCAGTAATCAGCCCCAGCATTTT. It codes for CASTLSNQPQHF.

The gene calls are TRBV19 and TRBJ1-5; no firm D call. This CDR3 spans 13 amino acids. Germline values: CDR1 LNHDA, CDR2 SQIVND (reference sequence). V was shortened by 7 bases and J by 0 bases, with 7 bases between the two germline ends. CDR3 sequence (DNA): TGTGCCAGTAACTCTTATAGCAATCAGCCCCAGCATTTT. It specifies CASNSYSNQPQHF.

With regard to this clonotype: A clone one base away is much larger, so this may be a read error. V usage is TRBV9 and J usage is TRBJ1-2; D is possibly TRBD1 (5 bases). There are 15 residues in the CDR3. Trimming took 1 base from V and 4 from J, leaving 14 bases between them. Germline values: CDR1 SGDLS, CDR2 YYNGEE. The CDR3 nucleotides read TGTGCCAGCAGCGTAAATGGAGGGGCGAGCTATGGCTACACCTTC. Protein: CASSVNGGASYGYTF.

This clonotype has a handful of counts. The chain links TRBV12-3 or TRBV12-4 to TRBJ2-2; no firm D call. With 6 bases removed from V and 5 bases from J, the gap between germline ends came to 10 bases. CDR3 size: 13 residues. The CDR3 here is CASSPTPTGELFF. The DNA of the CDR3 is TGTGCCAGCAGCCCTACCCCTACCGGGGAGCTGTTTTTT.

This clonotype was observed a handful of times. The chain combines TRBV19 with TRBJ2-7, with D unclear. CDR1 is LNHDA and CDR2 is SQIVND in the germline V gene (reference sequence). The V and J ends lost 9 bases and 6 bases respectively, with 6 bases between them. The CDR3 totals 9 residues. The CDR3 protein is CASFPEQYF. In DNA, the CDR3 is TGTGCCAGCTTCCCCGAGCAGTACTTC.